Listed below are T cell receptor beta chains from one sample, sequenced in a study of identical twins. TCRdb processed the 5' RACE reads anew with MiXCR; each CDR3 protein has one entry. This table has 460,000 or so distinct CDR3 sequences, 12% to 15% appearing once. These data also featured in a second study, about yellow fever vaccine responses in identical twins.

The sequenced sample was CD4+ T cells sorted from blood. Every receptor here comes from a woman between 18 and 29 years old in good health. CDR3s include the opening cysteine and the closing phenylalanine or tryptophan. The D gene is left open where the match is weak. The listing skips clone size in some rows; elsewhere it reads once, few, many or a size class.

v_gene	d_gene	j_gene	abundance	CDR3aa	CDR3nt
TRBV12-3/TRBV12-4	-	TRBJ1-1	-	CASIQGNTEAFF	TGTGCCAGCATTCAGGGGAACACTGAAGCTTTCTTT
TRBV9	-	TRBJ2-2	few	CASSVGGGPNTGELFF	TGTGCCAGCAGCGTAGGTGGAGGACCGAACACCGGGGAGCTGTTTTTT
TRBV28	TRBD1	TRBJ2-7	few	CASSRLTGAVTYEQYF	TGTGCCAGCAGTCGTCTTACAGGGGCCGTTACCTACGAGCAGTACTTC
TRBV6-2/TRBV6-3	TRBD1	TRBJ2-1	many	CASSYGTGTGVKNEQFF	TGTGCCAGCAGTTACGGTACGGGGACAGGGGTTAAGAATGAGCAGTTCTTC
TRBV6-1	TRBD1	TRBJ2-7	few	CASRRRDRAYEQYF	TGTGCCAGCAGGCGCCGGGACAGGGCGTACGAGCAGTACTTC
TRBV12-3/TRBV12-4	-	TRBJ2-6	few	CASRPDRYPASGANVLTF	TGTGCCAGCAGACCCGACAGGTACCCGGCGTCTGGGGCCAACGTCCTGACTTTC
TRBV12-3/TRBV12-4	TRBD1	TRBJ2-1	many	CASSPTGTGYNEQFF	TGTGCCAGCAGCCCTACCGGGACAGGCTACAATGAGCAGTTCTTC
TRBV5-1	-	TRBJ1-5	-	CASSMGGSNQPQHF	TGCGCCAGCAGTATGGGCGGCTCCAATCAGCCCCAGCATTTT
TRBV4-3	-	TRBJ2-3	-	CASSQEVSGSYTQYF	TGCGCCAGCAGCCAAGAGGTCTCCGGGAGCTATACGCAGTATTTT
TRBV29-1	-	TRBJ1-6	many	CSGECSYNSPLHF	TGCAGCGGGGAGTGCTCCTATAATTCACCCCTCCACTTT
TRBV7-3	-	TRBJ1-6	-	CASSFNTARSSPLHF	TGTGCCAGCAGCTTCAACACAGCCCGGAGCTCACCCCTCCACTTT
TRBV20-1	-	TRBJ2-3	-	CSAYDADTQYF	TGCAGTGCTTATGATGCAGATACGCAGTATTTT
TRBV20-1	-	TRBJ2-5	-	CSPLTGTQKGLETQYF	TGCAGTCCCCTCACCGGGACCCAAAAGGGTCTGGAGACCCAGTACTTC
TRBV2	-	TRBJ2-1	-	CASSEVLPTAYNEQFF	TGTGCCAGCAGTGAAGTACTGCCCACCGCCTACAATGAGCAGTTCTTC
TRBV2	-	TRBJ2-3	few	CASSYTGRTDTQYF	TGTGCCAGCAGTTATACAGGCCGCACAGATACGCAGTATTTT
TRBV5-1	-	TRBJ2-2	-	CASSLGSLASLSTGELFF	TGCGCCAGCAGCTTGGGGTCCTTGGCTAGCTTGAGTACCGGGGAGCTGTTTTTT
TRBV29-1	-	TRBJ1-1	many	CSVEPLAGGNTEAFF	TGCAGCGTTGAACCCCTCGCGGGGGGGAACACTGAAGCTTTCTTT
TRBV3-1	-	TRBJ2-5	many	CASSQIPRETQYF	TGTGCCAGCAGCCAAATCCCCAGAGAGACCCAGTACTTC
TRBV2	TRBD2	TRBJ2-2	few	CASRGGTANTGELFF	TGTGCCAGCAGGGGAGGGACCGCGAACACCGGGGAGCTGTTTTTT
TRBV6-2/TRBV6-3	-	TRBJ2-1	few	CASSNTYNEQFF	TGTGCCAGCAGTAATACCTACAATGAGCAGTTCTTC
TRBV10-1	-	TRBJ2-1	-	CASSEVPASYNEQFF	TGCGCCAGCAGTGAGGTCCCCGCCTCCTACAATGAGCAGTTCTTC
TRBV29-1	TRBD1	TRBJ2-2	few	CSVGRDRLANTGELFF	TGCAGCGTTGGCCGGGACAGACTCGCGAACACCGGGGAGCTGTTTTTT
TRBV6-2/TRBV6-3	TRBD2	TRBJ2-1	few	CASSYGGTSGNEQFF	TGTGCCAGCAGTTACGGAGGGACTAGTGGTAATGAGCAGTTCTTC
TRBV7-9	-	TRBJ1-5	few	CASSPGNLNQPQHF	TGTGCCAGCAGCCCCGGGAACTTAAATCAGCCCCAGCATTTT
TRBV28	TRBD1	TRBJ2-7	-	CASSKKTGGGFDEQYF	TGTGCCAGCAGTAAAAAAACAGGGGGAGGTTTTGACGAGCAGTACTTC
TRBV25-1	TRBD1	TRBJ1-4	-	CASLSGTGVAEKLFF	TGTGCCAGCCTTTCGGGGACAGGGGTCGCTGAAAAACTGTTTTTT
TRBV12-3/TRBV12-4	TRBD1	TRBJ1-1	-	CASSFGTGSGEAFF	TGTGCCAGCAGTTTCGGGACAGGGTCTGGTGAAGCTTTCTTT
TRBV7-3	TRBD1	TRBJ1-2	few	CASSIDRGSSGYTF	TGTGCCAGCAGCATCGACAGGGGTTCCTCTGGCTACACCTTC
TRBV2	-	TRBJ2-2	few	CASSALGAAGELFF	TGTGCCAGCAGTGCGTTGGGGGCGGCCGGGGAGCTGTTTTTT
TRBV15	TRBD2	TRBJ2-1	-	CATSREGLADNEQFF	TGTGCCACCAGCAGAGAGGGACTAGCGGACAATGAGCAGTTCTTC
TRBV5-1	TRBD1	TRBJ2-3	few	CASSRTGTDSDTQYF	TGCGCCAGCAGTCGGACCGGGACAGATTCAGATACGCAGTATTTT
TRBV28	-	TRBJ2-3	few	CATLAGRSTDTQYF	TGTGCCACCCTCGCGGGACGTTCTACAGATACGCAGTATTTT
TRBV3-1	TRBD2	TRBJ2-5	few	CASSQGLAVTQETQYF	TGTGCCAGCAGCCAAGGACTAGCGGTAACTCAAGAGACCCAGTACTTC
TRBV3-1	TRBD1	TRBJ1-2	-	CASSQVFSGQANYGYTF	TGTGCCAGCAGCCAAGTTTTTTCCGGACAGGCAAACTATGGCTACACCTTC
TRBV6-2/TRBV6-3	TRBD1	TRBJ1-1	few	CASSYQRQGEAFF	TGTGCCAGCAGTTACCAAAGACAGGGTGAAGCTTTCTTT
TRBV7-9	TRBD2	TRBJ2-1	many	CASSLSGGPRNEQFF	TGTGCCAGCAGCCTCAGCGGGGGCCCTCGGAATGAGCAGTTCTTC
TRBV7-9	-	TRBJ2-2	-	CASSLIENTGELFF	TGTGCCAGCAGCTTAATAGAGAACACCGGGGAGCTGTTTTTT
TRBV7-2	-	TRBJ2-2	-	CASSHSPLRTGELFF	TGTGCCAGCAGCCACAGTCCTTTGAGGACCGGGGAGCTGTTTTTT
TRBV9	-	TRBJ2-5	-	CASSVAIRDSPGETQYF	TGTGCCAGCAGCGTAGCTATCCGGGATTCCCCCGGGGAGACCCAGTACTTC
TRBV12-3/TRBV12-4	-	TRBJ2-2	-	CASSYPGSTTGELFF	TGTGCCAGCAGTTACCCTGGATCAACCACCGGGGAGCTGTTTTTT
TRBV18	-	TRBJ1-5	-	CASSPKVGSNQPQHF	TGTGCCAGCTCACCAAAGGTCGGTAGCAATCAGCCCCAGCATTTT
TRBV7-2	TRBD2	TRBJ2-2	-	CASSFSGGSGELFF	TGTGCCAGCAGCTTTAGCGGGGGGTCCGGGGAGCTGTTTTTT